Listed below are T cell receptor beta chains from one sample, sequenced in a study of blood T cell repertoires in COVID-19. TCRdb's table, derived via immunoSEQ multiplex PCR, lists solely in-frame clones and lacks some. The sample gives 80,000 to 95,000 clones, about 86% of which show up once; roughly 20% is in the top ten. Sequencing was done on a sample of peripheral blood. Receptor source: a woman of 80 years or more in a cohort sampled during active or convalescent COVID-19. Each CDR3 is given with its conserved first and last residue. D genes are given only for firm matches. Only some rows state a clone size, as once, few, many or a class for expanded clones.

cdr3_nt	cdr3_aa	v_call	j_call	clone_size	d_call
TGTGCCAGCTCACCGGGGACTAGCGGGACGAACAATGAGCAGTTCTTC	CASSPGTSGTNNEQFF	TRBV18	TRBJ2-1	-	TRBD2
TGTGCCAGCAGTTACTCGGGGACAGGCAATCAGCCCCAGCATTTT	CASSYSGTGNQPQHF	TRBV6-5	TRBJ1-5	-	TRBD1
TGTGCCAGCAGCCCACGGGGACTTCCCGACAATGAGCAGTTCTTC	CASSPRGLPDNEQFF	TRBV11-2	TRBJ2-1	-	-
TGTGCCAGCAGCTTAGGGCGGAGAGGCGATGAGCAGTTCTTC	CASSLGRRGDEQFF	TRBV7-2	TRBJ2-1	-	-
TGTGCCAGCAGCTTGGCTGGAGGGAGGCCCAGCGGGGAGCTGTTTTTT	CASSLAGGRPSGELFF	TRBV5-6	TRBJ2-2	-	-
TGTGCCAGCAGCTGGGGACAGGGGGCCCCTAATGAAAAACTGTTTTTT	CASSWGQGAPNEKLFF	TRBV5-4	TRBJ1-4	-	TRBD1
TGTGCCAGCAGTTACTCTCCCATAGCGGGCCCCTACAATGAGCAGTTCTTC	CASSYSPIAGPYNEQFF	TRBV6-2/TRBV6-3	TRBJ2-1	-	TRBD2
TGTGCCAGCTCTGCCGGGCCAGGGACTGAAGCTTTCTTT	CASSAGPGTEAFF	TRBV18	TRBJ1-1	-	-
TGTGCCAGCAGCTCGGGTGAAGCTTTCTTT	CASSSGEAFF	TRBV7-9	TRBJ1-1	-	-
TGCGCCAGCAGCTTGGGAGGGAACACCGGGGAGCTGTTTTTT	CASSLGGNTGELFF	TRBV5-1	TRBJ2-2	-	-
TGTGCCATCAGCGGTCCTAGCGCTGGGGCCAACGTCCTGACTTTC	CAISGPSAGANVLTF	TRBV10-3	TRBJ2-6	-	-
TGTGCCAGCCAACAGGGGTATAATTCACCCCTCCACTTT	CASQQGYNSPLHF	TRBV6-5	TRBJ1-6	-	TRBD1
TGTGCCAGTAGTGTGCAGGGGGCAGACCCTAATTCACCCCTCCACTTT	CASSVQGADPNSPLHF	TRBV19	TRBJ1-6	-	TRBD1
TGTGCCAGCTCACTTACAGGGGGCACTGAAGCTTTCTTT	CASSLTGGTEAFF	TRBV18	TRBJ1-1	few	TRBD1
TGTGCCAGCAGTCCGTCCACAGGGACCGGCTACACCTTC	CASSPSTGTGYTF	TRBV12-3/TRBV12-4	TRBJ1-2	-	-
TGTGCCAGCAGTTGGGAGGGAGTGAAGTACAATGAGCAGTTCTTC	CASSWEGVKYNEQFF	TRBV6-6	TRBJ2-1	once	TRBD2
TGCGCCAGCAGGTTGGGGGGTGGAGATACGCAGTATTTT	CASRLGGGDTQYF	TRBV10-2	TRBJ2-3	-	-
TGCGCCAGCAGCCAAGACAACAGGGGGAGTGAAAAACTGTTTTTT	CASSQDNRGSEKLFF	TRBV4-1	TRBJ1-4	few	TRBD1
TGTGCCAGCAGCCCAGAGGCCAGGGCGGATACGCAGTATTTT	CASSPEARADTQYF	TRBV7-3	TRBJ2-3	-	-
TGTGCCAGCAGTCCCAGGGGGAAGAACACTGAAGCTTTCTTT	CASSPRGKNTEAFF	TRBV6-5	TRBJ1-1	-	TRBD1
TGTGCCAGTAGTATAGGGCCCTGGGGGGAGCTGTTTTTT	CASSIGPWGELFF	TRBV19	TRBJ2-2	-	-
TGTGCCACAGGGGCCGACCGAGAGCAGTTCTTC	CATGADREQFF	TRBV10-3	TRBJ2-1	-	-
TGTGCCAGCAGGAACACCGGGGCCAACGTCCTGACTTTC	CASRNTGANVLTF	TRBV7-3	TRBJ2-6	-	-
TGTGCCAGCAGTTCCGACAGGGGACCCGGTAGCAATCAGCCCCAGCATTTT	CASSSDRGPGSNQPQHF	TRBV28	TRBJ1-5	-	TRBD1
TGTGCCAGCTCAAGCAGACAGGGGGCTAATAATGAAAAACTGTTTTTT	CASSSRQGANNEKLFF	TRBV18	TRBJ1-4	once	TRBD1
TGTGCCAGCAGCTTCGGACAGACGAACACTGAAGCTTTCTTT	CASSFGQTNTEAFF	TRBV11-2	TRBJ1-1	-	-
TGTGCCAGCAGCTCGGTTAATGAAAAACTGTTTTTT	CASSSVNEKLFF	TRBV5-6	TRBJ1-4	once	-
TGTGCCAGCAGTTCCCCCCGACGGGACGAGCAGTACTTC	CASSSPRRDEQYF	TRBV12-3/TRBV12-4	TRBJ2-7	-	-
TGTGCCAGCGAGGGGTCTAGCGGTAACAATGAGCAGTTCTTC	CASEGSSGNNEQFF	TRBV11-3	TRBJ2-1	-	TRBD2
TGTGCCAGCAGTCCACTGGACAGATATAGCAATCAGCCCCAGCATTTT	CASSPLDRYSNQPQHF	TRBV27	TRBJ1-5	-	-
TGTGCCAGCAGACAGGACCCCTCTGGAAACACCATATATTTT	CASRQDPSGNTIYF	TRBV2	TRBJ1-3	-	-
TGCGCCAGTTTGGAGGGGAGATCGGGGGAGCAGTACTTC	CASLEGRSGEQYF	TRBV10-2	TRBJ2-7	-	-
TGTGCCAGTAGTATAGATCGTTCGTCACTGATCGATCAGCCCCAGCATTTT	CASSIDRSSLIDQPQHF	TRBV19	TRBJ1-5	-	-
TGCGCCAGCAGCTGGGGGCCGACAGGGATGGAGACCCAGTACTTC	CASSWGPTGMETQYF	TRBV5-1	TRBJ2-5	-	TRBD1
TGTGCCAGCAGACTAGACGAGGGGGCGTCGGGGAATGAGCAGTTCTTC	CASRLDEGASGNEQFF	TRBV9	TRBJ2-1	-	TRBD1
TGTGCCAGCAGCGCAGATCCGACTAGCGGGAATTTTAGGTCTGGGGCCAACGTCCTGACTTTC	CASSADPTSGNFRSGANVLTF	TRBV9	TRBJ2-6	-	TRBD2
TGTGCCAGCAGTGAACTCCGGGGAAACACTGAAGCTTTCTTT	CASSELRGNTEAFF	TRBV2	TRBJ1-1	-	-
TGTGCCAGCAGCCTAAGGACAGTCGGCATGAACACTGAAGCTTTCTTT	CASSLRTVGMNTEAFF	TRBV27	TRBJ1-1	-	-
TGTGCCAGCAGCGTAGTGGAGTACACCGGGGAGCTGTTTTTT	CASSVVEYTGELFF	TRBV9	TRBJ2-2	-	-
TGCGCCAGCAGCTTTTCGCAGGGGGCTGAGACCCAGTACTTC	CASSFSQGAETQYF	TRBV5-1	TRBJ2-5	few	TRBD1
TGTGCCAGCAGGCCCACAGGGTTCCAGCAGCCCCAGCATTTT	CASRPTGFQQPQHF	TRBV27	TRBJ1-5	-	-
TGTGCCAGCAGCCCTCGGCTCGGGTTTCTGGATAATGAGCAGTTCTTC	CASSPRLGFLDNEQFF	TRBV9	TRBJ2-1	-	-
TGTGCAAGCGGGGGGGCTAATGAAAAACTGTTTTTT	CASGGANEKLFF	TRBV27	TRBJ1-4	-	-
TGTGCCGTCACTCGGAGCTCTGGAAACACCATATATTTT	CAVTRSSGNTIYF	TRBV30	TRBJ1-3	-	-
TGTGCCAGCAGCTTATTCGGGGGGGACGGTGAAGCTTTCTTT	CASSLFGGDGEAFF	TRBV7-9	TRBJ1-1	once	-
TGTGCCAGCAGTACAGGGGGAGGCACAGATACGCAGTATTTT	CASSTGGGTDTQYF	TRBV28	TRBJ2-3	-	TRBD1
TGCGCCAGCAGCTTGGCTGTGGGTAGGGGGCTAGGAGAGACCCAGTACTTC	CASSLAVGRGLGETQYF	TRBV5-1	TRBJ2-5	-	TRBD1
TGTGCCAGCAGCTCGAGGATCCAAGAGACCCAGTACTTC	CASSSRIQETQYF	TRBV11-3	TRBJ2-5	once	-
TGTGCCAGCTTAGCGGGAGGGCCGGGAACCGGGGAGCTGTTTTTT	CASLAGGPGTGELFF	TRBV19	TRBJ2-2	-	TRBD2
TGTGCCATCAGTGAGTCTAAGGGAGGACAGGTGTACTATGGCTACACCTTC	CAISESKGGQVYYGYTF	TRBV10-3	TRBJ1-2	-	TRBD1
TGTGCCAGCAGTCCTAGCGGGGGCACAGATACGCAGTATTTT	CASSPSGGTDTQYF	TRBV7-3	TRBJ2-3	-	TRBD2
TGTGCCAGCAGCTTAGAGGGGGCGACAAGATACTATGGCTACACCTTC	CASSLEGATRYYGYTF	TRBV13	TRBJ1-2	-	TRBD1